This T cell receptor beta chain was found in a study of T cells in localized non-small cell lung cancer. Profiling relied on immunoSEQ multiplex PCR, and the TCRdb table lists in-frame clones only, not all of them. This table holds about 1,500 clones, 28% found once. Trimming removed 0 bases from V and 7 bases from J, with 9 bases in between. CDR1 and CDR2 from the germline V gene are LNHDA and SQIVND (reference sequence). This CDR3 comprises 14 residues. Only a few counts were recorded for this clone. The sample here was normal lung tissue next to the tumor, taken before any cancer treatment. The chain links TRBV19 to TRBJ2-2; no definite D call. The clonotype comes from a man between 40 and 75 years old with stage III squamous cell lung carcinoma. CDR3 sequence (DNA): TGTGCCAGTAGTATAGAGGGCTTTGGCGGGGAGCTGTTTTTT. Protein sequence: CASSIEGFGGELFF.